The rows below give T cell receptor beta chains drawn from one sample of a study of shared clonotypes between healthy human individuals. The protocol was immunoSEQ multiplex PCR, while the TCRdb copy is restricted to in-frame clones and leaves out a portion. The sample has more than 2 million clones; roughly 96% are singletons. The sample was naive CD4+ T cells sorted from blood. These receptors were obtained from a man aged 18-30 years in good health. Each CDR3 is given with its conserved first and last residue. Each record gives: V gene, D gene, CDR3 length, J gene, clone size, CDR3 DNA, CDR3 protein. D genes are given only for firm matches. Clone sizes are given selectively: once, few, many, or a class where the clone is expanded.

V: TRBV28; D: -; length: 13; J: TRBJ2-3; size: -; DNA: TGTGCCAGCAGTGCCATATCGGCAGATACGCAGTATTTT; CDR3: CASSAISADTQYF
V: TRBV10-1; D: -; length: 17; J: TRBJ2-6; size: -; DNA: TGCGCCAGCAGTCCGGGTTCTTCTAGCTCTGGGGCCAACGTCCTGACTTTC; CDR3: CASSPGSSSSGANVLTF
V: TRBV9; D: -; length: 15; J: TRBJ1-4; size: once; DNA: TGTGCCAGCAGCGTAGCGGGGAATGGTTTGGAAAAACTGTTTTTT; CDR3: CASSVAGNGLEKLFF
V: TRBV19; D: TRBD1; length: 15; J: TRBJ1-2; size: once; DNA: TGTGCCAGTACGACAGGGGGCCCCACTCTCTATGGCTACACCTTC; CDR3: CASTTGGPTLYGYTF
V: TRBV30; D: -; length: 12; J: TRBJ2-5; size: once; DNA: TGTGCCTGGAGTGGGGTTCGAGAGACCCAGTACTTC; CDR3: CAWSGVRETQYF
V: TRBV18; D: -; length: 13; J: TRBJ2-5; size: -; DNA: TGTGCCAGCTCACCCGAGATGACGGAGACCCAGTACTTC; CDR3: CASSPEMTETQYF
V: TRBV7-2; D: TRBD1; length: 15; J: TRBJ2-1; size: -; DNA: TGTGCCAGCAGGACGGGGACAGGGGTCTACAATGAGCAGTTCTTC; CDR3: CASRTGTGVYNEQFF
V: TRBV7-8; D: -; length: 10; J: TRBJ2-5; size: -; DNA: TGTGCTAGTGGGCAGGAGACCCAGTACTTC; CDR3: CASGQETQYF
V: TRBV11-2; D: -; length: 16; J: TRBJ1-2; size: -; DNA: TGTGCCAGCAGCTTAAGGGCCGACCCCAGTGACTATGGCTACACCTTC; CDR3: CASSLRADPSDYGYTF
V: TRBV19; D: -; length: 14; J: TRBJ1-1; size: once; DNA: TGTGCCAGTAGCCCTTGGGATGGAGGGATTGAAGCTTTCTTT; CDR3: CASSPWDGGIEAFF
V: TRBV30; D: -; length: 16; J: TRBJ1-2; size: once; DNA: TGTGCCTGGAGTCCCCTCCGGCAGGGACCTAACTATGGCTACACCTTC; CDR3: CAWSPLRQGPNYGYTF
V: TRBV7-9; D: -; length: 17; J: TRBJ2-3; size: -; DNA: TGTGCCAGCAGCTTGAAAAGCTCCCTCGGACAGCAAGATACGCAGTATTTT; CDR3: CASSLKSSLGQQDTQYF
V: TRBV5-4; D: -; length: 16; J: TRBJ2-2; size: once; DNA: TGTGCCAGCAGCTTTTCGGCTAGCGAGAGAACCGGGGAGCTGTTTTTT; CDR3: CASSFSASERTGELFF
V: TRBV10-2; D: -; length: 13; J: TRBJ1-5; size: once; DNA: TGCGCCAGCGGCCAAGCGGGAAATCAGCCCCAGCATTTT; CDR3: CASGQAGNQPQHF